The next 6 T cell receptor beta chains were all read from a single sample in a study of shared clonotypes between healthy human individuals. The assay was immunoSEQ multiplex PCR, and TCRdb's table has in-frame clones only and misses some. Among 1,400,000 or so clones listed, 97% to 99% were seen once. Sequenced material: naive CD4+ T cells sorted from blood. The sample's subset: CD45RA+ positively selected. These receptors originate from a young man in good health.

The V gene is TRBV30, the J gene TRBJ2-5, with D possibly called TRBD1 or TRBD2 (5 bases each). Germline assignment: CDR1 GTSNPN and CDR2 SVGIG (reference sequence). V shed 1 base and J shed 7 bases, with 13 bases lying between them. The CDR3 sequence is 13 residues long. CDR3 in DNA: TGTGCCTGGAGTGCCCAGGGAGTGGGGACCCAGTACTTC. Translating gives CAWSAQGVGTQYF.

This chain joins TRBV25-1 and TRBJ2-4; D may be TRBD1 (5 bases). Germline V gene lookup returns CDR1 MGHDK and CDR2 SYGVNS. V was cut by 4 bases and J by 13 bases, with 14 bases left in between. The CDR3 has 12 amino acids. The CDR3 bases are TGTGCCAGCAGTGCCGCAGGGTCCTTACAGTACTTC. It yields the protein CASSAAGSLQYF.

As regards this clone: This CDR3 is also generated by other DNA sequences in the sample. This chain connects TRBV7-6 to TRBJ2-7, with unresolved D. The CDR3 consists of 13 residues. The V and J ends lost 1 base and 0 bases respectively, with 4 bases between them. Germline-derived CDR1 and CDR2 are SGHVS and FNYEAQ. CDR3 DNA sequence: TGTGCCAGCAGCTTAGATAGCTCCTACGAGCAGTACTTC. This translates into CASSLDSSYEQYF.

The chain combines TRBV19 with TRBJ1-1, with 11 bases lining up with TRBD1. V lost 9 bases and J lost 4; bases outside the gene matches: 13. The CDR3 length is 16 residues. From germline, CDR1 is LNHDA and CDR2 SQIVND (reference sequence). The CDR3 protein is CASRKPRDRGGTEAFF. The CDR3 bases are TGTGCCAGCAGAAAACCTCGGGACAGGGGGGGCACTGAAGCTTTCTTT.

The gene calls are TRBV28 and TRBJ2-7, with TRBD2 matching over 8 bases. The V and J ends lost 7 bases and 6 bases, in that order; junction bases with no gene match: 8. CDR3 size: 13 residues. The germline gives CDR1 MDHEN, CDR2 SYDVKM. The CDR3 sequence: CASNSGIPLEQYF. CDR3 bases: TGTGCCAGCAATAGCGGGATTCCGCTCGAGCAGTACTTC.

The chain couples TRBV2 to TRBJ1-1; maybe TRBD1 (6 bases). Deletions cut 5 bases from V and 4 bases from J, with 14 bases between. The CDR3 sequence is 14 residues long. Germline assignment: CDR1 SNHLY and CDR2 FYNNEI. Here the CDR3 reads CASSKQGSGTEAFF. CDR3 nucleotides: TGTGCCAGCAGTAAACAGGGTTCCGGCACTGAAGCTTTCTTT.